This TCR beta chain was sequenced in a study of shared clonotypes between healthy human individuals. Naive CD8 cells lacked CD45RO and underwent positive selection for CCR7, leaving out terminally differentiated effector memory CD45RA+ cells. Across several immunoSEQ plates, the genomic DNA of each subset was split evenly. Profiled with immunoSEQ multiplex PCR; TCRdb holds only in-frame clones, not every one. The sample carries around 650,000 clones, approximately 96% recorded once. Germline lookup yields CDR1 MNHEY and CDR2 SMNVEV (reference sequence). The CDR3 loop spans 15 amino acids. V lost 10 bases and J 2 bases, leaving 18 bases between the germline ends.

V is TRBV27 and J is TRBJ2-1; possible D gene TRBD2, 6 bases. Sequenced: naive CD8+ T cells sorted from blood. The TCR comes from a woman under 40 in good health. CDR3: CATPLRQRAYNEQFF. CDR3 sequence (DNA): TGTGCCACCCCCCTTAGACAGCGGGCCTACAATGAGCAGTTCTTC.